The text below deals with one T cell receptor beta chain. Its antigen is currently not known. No much larger clone exists at a distance of one base, and base qualities are not known. The sample has other DNA sequences that encode this CDR3 too. Using the deep immunoSEQ assay, multiplex PCR amplified TCR CDR3 regions from genomic DNA. Extracted genomic DNA from each cell subset was spread evenly across all wells of several immunoSEQ 96-well plates, with each plate serving as a replicate. For sorted subsets, around 200 ng genomic DNA, equal to about 30,000 T cell genomes, was loaded into each replicate PCR. Purified libraries were quantified with a Qubit 3.0 fluorometer, sized on a Bioanalyzer 2100, and re-quantified with the KAPA Library Quantification kit. Every immunoSEQ 96-well plate was sequenced on a separate single-read 150-cycle Illumina NextSeq 550 flow cell. The paper's processing steps were these. Because the immunoSEQ output held only junctional sequences and lacked quality scores, the filtering could not match the filtering applied to full-length reads. Sequences were annotated with PyIR, a Python wrapper for IgBLAST v1.9, and V/J genes and CDR3 were assigned using IMGT germline references. Reads were filtered out if the reads had weak V/J assignments (E-value above 1e-6), no CDR3, stop codons, out-of-frame junctions, or ambiguous translated residues. V3J clonotypes were defined as sequences sharing an identical inferred V gene, J gene, and CDR3 amino acid sequence. The percentage overlap between two repertoires was calculated by dividing the number of shared unique clonotypes by the size of the smaller repertoire. Three approaches were used to assess repertoire richness: RTK rarefaction, the Chao1 estimator, and Recon v2.1 estimates of unobserved clonotypes. OLGA was used to compute generation probabilities for all TCRbeta clonotypes that the gDNA method yielded from a handful of donors. In its TCRdb copy, this immuneACCESS table keeps in-frame sequences only and misses some clones. Where compared with another copy, unresolved V genes explain less than half of these, and the others have no known cause. From that table come the V and J calls and clone size; the DNA was used to work out D and trimming. This sample lists about 2.1 million clones; around 93% were detected once. Around 1.7% of the sample comes from the top ten.

CD8 naive samples were CD45RO-negative cells positively selected for CCR7, giving a CD45RA+CCR7+ population that excluded TemRA cells. The donors were healthy, HIV-negative adults who had no recently reported acute infections or vaccinations. Every donor was a Caucasian adult residing in Nashville, Tennessee, USA. Blood was collected by leukapheresis, and PBMCs were isolated by Ficoll-Histopaque density gradient centrifugation and then cryopreserved in liquid nitrogen vapor phase. Analytical flow cytometry was used to check the purity and quantity of every magnetically sorted T cell population. From each sorted fraction, genomic DNA was isolated and quantified by UV absorbance on a Nanodrop 2000c. This sample was included in a study of shared clonotypes between healthy human individuals (dated by TCRdb to about 2020). For context, the study as a whole: The cohort comprised a couple of women and a few men aged 18 to 49 years. For each donor, CD4 naive and CD4 memory were each run on three plates, CD8 naive on two plates, and CD8 memory on one plate. To estimate repertoire size and how much clonotype sharing occurs between individuals, the study deeply sequenced the blood TCR repertoires of several healthy adults. Different laboratories and diverse techniques were used to prepare libraries and sequence TCR repertoires, to increase sequencing depth and limit assay-specific biases. Leukapheresis yielded between about 0.94 and 10 billion PBMCs per donor. Findings and caveats that apply to the study as a whole: Across a few donors, approximately 4.9% of naive CD4, roughly 3.3% of naive CD8, about 2.3% of memory CD4, and 0.3% to 0.45% of memory CD8 clonotypes were shared. Sampling was restricted to blood, and TCR repertoires in tissues likely differ from the TCR repertoires found in blood. Even with the large sequencing depth, rarefaction of the sorted-subset datasets indicated that sequencing was incomplete. Pairwise subsampling led to the expectation that sequencing depth would affect the degree of clonotype sharing among donors. Clonotypes shared by all four sorted-subset donors showed higher generation probabilities than non-shared clonotypes. The small number of donors limited the genetic and exposure-history diversity represented. Naive subsets generally had larger estimated clonotype richness than memory subsets.

According to the germline V gene (reference sequence), CDR1 reads MNHEY and CDR2 reads SMNVEV. The CDR3 spans 13 residues, from the cysteine through the phenylalanine. Only the CDR3 part of the read is kept: 39 bases, read in frame from the first base. V lost 3 bases and J lost 3 bases; the stretch between them is 9 bases long. Sequenced material: naive CD8+ T cells from PBMCs. Sample cell subset or site, as interpreted from the label and publication: CD45RA+CCR7+. The chain is made from TRBV27 and TRBJ2-7, with the identity of the D gene unclear. This receptor was obtained from a man younger than 30 in good health. Some clones in this sample may be carry-over from other donors' samples. The encoded CDR3 is CASSLRGDYEQYF. Read as DNA, the sequence is TGTGCCAGCAGTTTGAGAGGAGACTACGAGCAGTACTTC.